Following are 21 T cell receptor beta chains from one sample sequenced in a study of regulatory T cells in long-lasting Graves disease. Arm-PCR with iRepertoire HTBI primers amplified the CDR3 regions for these TCR beta libraries. TCRdb called the multiplex PCR reads again in MiXCR, with one record for every CDR3 protein. This sample yields about 400,000 distinct CDR3 sequences, of which around 20% are seen a single time; under 25% belongs to the top ten. Time point described: persistent/refractory GD, antithyroid drugs over 5 years with positive TRAb. Scientists built the TCR library using RNA that was extracted from PBMCs. Material: peripheral blood mononuclear cells (PBMCs), obtained when the disease was refractory, from a patient treated with antithyroid drugs. All receptors come from a female donor with Graves disease.

This clonotype was recorded many times. The V call is TRBV30, the J call TRBJ1-4; D is ambiguous. V gave up 3 bases and J gave up 4 bases, with 6 bases separating them. This CDR3 contains 12 residues. CDR1 and CDR2 from the germline V gene are GTSNPN and SVGIG (reference sequence). This CDR3 reads CAWRQHNEKLFF. CDR3 DNA sequence: TGTGCCTGGAGACAGCATAATGAAAAACTGTTTTTT.

This clonotype was seen only a few times. The chain couples TRBV7-2 to TRBJ1-2; D may be TRBD1 (5 bases). The CDR3 spans 14 residues. V was shortened by 1 base and J by 8 bases, with 14 bases between the two germline ends. CDR1 is SGHTA, CDR2 FQGNSA, per germline. The CDR3 reads CASSLGGRPMGYTF. CDR3 nucleotides: TGTGCCAGCAGCTTAGGGGGACGCCCCATGGGCTACACCTTC.

This clonotype was detected a few times. The chain combines TRBV7-9 with TRBJ1-1, with D possibly matching TRBD1 (5 bases). V gave up 5 bases and J gave up 5 bases, with 12 bases separating them. CDR1 and CDR2 (germline): SEHNR, FQNEAQ (reference sequence). The CDR3 runs 13 residues. The CDR3 bases are TGTGCCAGCAGCCAGGTGGGGGGGACTGAAGCTTTCTTT. Protein: CASSQVGGTEAFF.

To note about this clonotype: The junction differs from germline at one of its ends, possibly a read error. The chain couples TRBV27 to TRBJ2-6, with 7 bases fitting TRBD2. Germline V lookup: CDR1 MNHEY, CDR2 SMNVEV (reference sequence). CDR3 length equals 17 residues. The CDR3 bases are TGTGCCAGCACAACAAGACAGAGCGGGGCTGGGGCCAGCGTCCTGACTTTC. Protein sequence: CASTTRQSGAGASVLTF.

Many counts were recorded for this clonotype. For the CDR3, the DNA is TGTGCCAGCCAACCTTCTTCCCCACCCAGGGTATTACTTTCAACTAATGAAAAACTGTTTTTT. It codes for CASQPSSPPRVLLSTNEKLFF. This chain connects TRBV12-3 or TRBV12-4 to TRBJ1-4; weak D call: TRBD1 (5 bases). The CDR3 runs to 21 residues. Trimming stripped 8 bases from V and 0 bases from J, with 31 bases between.

As concerns this clonotype: The germline gene is not matched at one end of the junction; a read error may be the cause. The chain recombines TRBV5-1 with TRBJ1-1; D is unclear. This CDR3 spans 13 amino acids. Looked up from germline, CDR1 is SGHRS and CDR2 is YFSETQ. This chain's CDR3 is CASSFGRLTEAFF. The CDR3 DNA is TGTGCCAGCAGCTTCGGACGGCTGACTGAAGCTTTCTTT.

This clonotype was counted at least ten times. J is TRBJ2-2 and V is TRBV20-1; D unresolved. The V end lost 0 bases, the J end lost 1 base, and 3 bases lay between the germline ends. The CDR3 contains 13 residues. The V gene's germline CDR1 is DFQATT and CDR2 SNEGSKA (reference sequence). The CDR3 nucleotides read TGCAGTGCTAGAGACCAGAACACCGGGGAGCTGTTTTTT. The encoded protein is CSARDQNTGELFF.

This clonotype was observed many times. This CDR3 is CASSLARTGGPQHF. The CDR3 nucleotides are TGTGCCAGCAGCTTAGCCCGGACTGGCGGGCCCCAGCATTTT. The rearrangement joins TRBV7-2 to TRBJ1-5; D is unresolved. The V gene lost 0 bases and the J gene lost 9 bases, with 12 bases spanning the gap. The length of the CDR3 is 14 residues. Germline V CDR1 and CDR2: SGHTA, FQGNSA.

This clonotype has ten or more counts. The chain joins TRBV20-1 to TRBJ2-5, with D possibly being TRBD1 (5 bases). The germline CDR1 and CDR2 sequences are DFQATT and SNEGSKA (reference sequence). V lost 6 bases and J lost 1, with 9 bases in between. CDR3 length: 12 residues. CDR3 DNA sequence: TGCAGTGCGACCGACAGCCAAGAGACCCAGTACTTC. Its protein is CSATDSQETQYF.

This clonotype was seen at least ten times. The chain is built from TRBV3-1 and TRBJ2-7; possibly TRBD2 for D (6 bases). The CDR3 totals 12 residues. V gave up 3 bases and J gave up 6 bases, with 9 bases separating them. The germline gives CDR1 LGHDT, CDR2 YNNKEL (reference sequence). The CDR3, as DNA: TGTGCCAGCAGCCAGGGGACTCGCGAGCAGTACTTC. Its protein product is CASSQGTREQYF.

This clonotype has a count of ten or more. This rearrangement joins TRBV10-3 to TRBJ2-7; a possible D gene is TRBD2 (5 bases). CDR1 and CDR2 (germline): ENHRY, SYGVKD. The length of the CDR3 is 16 residues. Trimming shortened V by 3 bases and J by 7 bases, and 22 bases separated the two germline ends. The CDR3: CAISELTAATPGEQYF. CDR3 DNA: TGTGCCATCAGTGAACTGACGGCCGCAACTCCGGGGGAGCAGTACTTC.

This clonotype was seen at least ten times. The V and J genes are TRBV2 and TRBJ2-5; TRBD2 aligns across 8 bases. This CDR3 comprises 15 residues. Germline CDR1 and CDR2: SNHLY and FYNNEI. Losses at the gene ends were 7 bases for V and 5 bases for J; bases not matched to a gene: 12. The CDR3 sequence: CASNSGTRVLETQYF. CDR3 DNA sequence: TGTGCCAGCAACTCCGGGACTAGGGTGCTGGAGACCCAGTACTTC.

In this sample, this clonotype turned up once. This chain links TRBV5-6 with TRBJ2-6; either TRBD1 or TRBD2 may supply D (6 bases each). Trimming took off 3 bases at V and 1 base at J, with 14 bases between the two ends. Germline CDR1 reads SGHDT; CDR2 reads YYEEEE. This CDR3 has 17 residues. The CDR3 protein is CASSSGAGGSGANVLTF. CDR3 DNA: TGTGCCAGCAGCTCGGGGGCTGGCGGATCTGGGGCCAACGTCCTGACTTTC.

Regarding this clonotype: This may be a read error, as it is one base from a much larger clone. DNA of the CDR3: TGTGCCAGCAGCTTAGATCGGCCCACCAGCAAGAGCAGACGAGAGACCCAGTACTTC. It encodes CASSLDRPTSKSRRETQYF. The chain couples TRBV7-2 to TRBJ2-5; D is uncertain. V was clipped by 1 base and J by 4 bases, with 25 bases between them. The CDR3 totals 19 residues. The V gene's germline CDR1 is SGHTA and CDR2 FQGNSA.

This clonotype came up many times. A read error may account for a junction end that differs from germline. The V and J genes are TRBV6-1 and TRBJ1-2; D gene unclear. The germline V gene has CDR1 MNHNS and CDR2 SASEGT. The CDR3 has 15 amino acids. The CDR3 sequence: CASREGWPRGYGYTF. The CDR3 DNA reads as TGTGCCAGCAGGGAAGGGTGGCCGCGGGGCTATGGCTACACCTTC.

This clonotype appeared once. A clone one base away is much larger, so this may be a read error. This chain uses TRBV7-9 with TRBJ2-5; D not certain. CDR1 SEHNR and CDR2 FQNEAQ come from the germline V gene (reference sequence). The CDR3 sequence is 14 residues long. In DNA, the CDR3 is TGTGCCAGCAGCTTAGGCAGCTACCAAGAGGCCCAGTACTTC. Protein product: CASSLGSYQEAQYF.

This clonotype was detected many times. The V and J genes are TRBV28 and TRBJ2-2, with D uncertain. The CDR3 sequence is 12 residues long. Per the germline V gene, CDR1 is MDHEN and CDR2 is SYDVKM. V was trimmed by 6 bases and J by 1 base, leaving 3 bases between them. The CDR3: CASRGNTGELFF. The CDR3 DNA reads TGTGCCAGCAGGGGGAACACCGGGGAGCTGTTTTTT.

J is TRBJ1-5 and V is TRBV28; TRBD1 might be the D (5 bases). Deletions cut 3 bases from V and 6 bases from J, with 15 bases between. The CDR3 is 15 residues long. CDR1 is MDHEN and CDR2 is SYDVKM in the germline V gene. The CDR3, as DNA: TGTGCCAGCAGTTTGGGGCAGGTTAATATTCAGCCCCAGCATTTT. It translates to CASSLGQVNIQPQHF.

This clonotype appeared many times. The CDR3, as DNA: TGTGCCAGCAGCCCGGTTATCGGTATTAACTATGGCTACACCTTC. It codes for CASSPVIGINYGYTF. This chain uses TRBV11-2 with TRBJ1-2, with D uncertain. Deletions cut 5 bases from V and 1 base from J, with 14 bases between. The CDR3 runs 15 residues. CDR1 is SGHAT, CDR2 FQNNGV, per germline.

This clonotype was recorded a few times. This chain uses TRBV28 with TRBJ1-5; 12 nucleotides align to TRBD1. The V segment lost 3 bases and the J segment 6 bases; nucleotides outside the gene matches: 9. Germline V gene sequence: CDR1 MDHEN, CDR2 SYDVKM. The CDR3 length is 17 residues. The CDR3 spells CASSFGWDRGRFQPQHF. CDR3 coding DNA: TGTGCCAGCAGTTTTGGATGGGACAGGGGGCGGTTTCAGCCCCAGCATTTT.

This clonotype was counted many times. The CDR3 DNA reads as TGTGCCAGCAGCTTAAATAGTTTCCAAGAGACCCAGTACTTC. It is translated as CASSLNSFQETQYF. The rearrangement joins TRBV7-9 to TRBJ2-5; D remains unclear. CDR1 is SEHNR and CDR2 is FQNEAQ in the germline V gene (reference sequence). The CDR3 is 14 amino acids. The germline V and J ends were trimmed by 2 bases and 1 base, with 8 bases remaining between them.